A selection of T cell receptor beta chains follows, all from one sample in a study of shared clonotypes between healthy human individuals. Clones were sequenced by immunoSEQ multiplex PCR, and TCRdb holds only the in-frame ones, with some missing. The sample contains 800,000 to 1,200,000 clones, approximately 80% of which appear only once. Input material: memory CD4+ T cells from PBMCs. The origin of the receptors is a man aged 18-30 years in good health. Some clones in this sample may be carry-over from other donors' samples. CDR3s include the opening cysteine and the closing phenylalanine or tryptophan. The order of the fields is clone size, D gene, V gene, J gene, CDR3 DNA, CDR3 protein. A D gene is named only where the DNA matches it firmly. Size is stated for part of the rows, as once, few or many counts, or as a class when the clone is expanded.

.	TRBD1	TRBV5-4	TRBJ1-1	TGTGCCACCGGAAGGGACAGACCGAAGAACACTGAAGCTTTCTTT	CATGRDRPKNTEAFF
.	.	TRBV7-9	TRBJ2-5	TGTGCCAGCAGCTTAGGTGCAGGGATCCAAGAGACCCAGTACTTC	CASSLGAGIQETQYF
.	TRBD2	TRBV4-1	TRBJ2-5	TGCGCCAGCAGCCAAGGACTAGCGGGAGGGCAACAAGAGACCCAGTACTTC	CASSQGLAGGQQETQYF
.	TRBD2	TRBV2	TRBJ2-1	TGTGCCAGCATGCCGGGACTAGCGGCCAATGAGCAGTTCTTC	CASMPGLAANEQFF
.	TRBD2	TRBV4-1	TRBJ2-1	TGCGCCAGCCGCCCCCAGGAACTAGCGGGGAATTACGAGCAGTTCTTC	CASRPQELAGNYEQFF
.	.	TRBV28	TRBJ2-1	TGTGCCAGCAGCCTGAGGGCCATCTACAATGAGCAGTTCTTC	CASSLRAIYNEQFF
few	.	TRBV15	TRBJ1-5	TGTGCCACCAGCAGAGGGCAGGGATATAGCAATCAGCCCCAGCATTTT	CATSRGQGYSNQPQHF
.	.	TRBV28	TRBJ1-4	TGTGCCAGCAGTTTGGGGGGCATGCGGGAAAAACTGTTTTTT	CASSLGGMREKLFF
few	TRBD1	TRBV6-5	TRBJ2-5	TGTGCCTGCCGTCGACAGGGGGCGCGGGAGACCCAGTACTTC	CACRRQGARETQYF
.	TRBD1	TRBV5-1	TRBJ2-7	TGCGCCAGCAGCCCGGGGACAGGGGGCAGCGAGCAGTACTTC	CASSPGTGGSEQYF
.	.	TRBV5-1	TRBJ2-1	TGCGCCAGCAGCTTGGTTGGGTTTTTTCCGTTCTTC	CASSLVGFFPFF
.	TRBD1	TRBV2	TRBJ1-1	TGTGCCAGCAGGCAGGTGGGGGGACAGGGGGCTGAAGCTTTCTTT	CASRQVGGQGAEAFF
.	.	TRBV18	TRBJ2-5	TGTGCCAGCTCACCGACCTTTCTTGGAGGGGGCGCGAAGACCCAGTACTTC	CASSPTFLGGGAKTQYF
.	.	TRBV9	TRBJ2-1	TGTGCCAGCAGCGTACGAGACAGGCCCTACAATGAGCAGTTCTTC	CASSVRDRPYNEQFF
.	.	TRBV6-5	TRBJ2-7	TGTGCCAGCAGCCCGGACATGGACGAGCAGTACTTC	CASSPDMDEQYF
.	.	TRBV7-3	TRBJ2-2	TGTGCCAGCAGCTTAGTCCCCTCGGGAGCGGTCGGGGAGCTGTTTTTT	CASSLVPSGAVGELFF
.	TRBD1	TRBV5-1	TRBJ2-5	TGCGCCAGCAGCTCTAACACAGGGGGCGCGGGGACCCAGTACTTC	CASSSNTGGAGTQYF
.	.	TRBV29-1	TRBJ1-4	TGCAGCGTAACCCTAAATGTGAACCGGGATGAAAAACTGTTTTTT	CSVTLNVNRDEKLFF
.	.	TRBV28	TRBJ2-3	TGTGCCAGCACCAATGGGGTTCGCCACACAGATACGCAGTATTTT	CASTNGVRHTDTQYF
.	TRBD1	TRBV5-6	TRBJ1-2	TGTGCCAGCAGCTTAGTTCCGAGCGCTTTCACAGGGGTCGCCTTC	CASSLVPSAFTGVAF
.	.	TRBV23-1	TRBJ2-7	TGCGCCAGCGCCAGCCCGGGCAGCTCCTACGAGCAGTACTTC	CASASPGSSYEQYF
.	.	TRBV5-1	TRBJ2-2	TGCGCCAGCACCCAGGAGGGGTACAGCACCGGGGAGCTGTTTTTT	CASTQEGYSTGELFF
.	.	TRBV6-5	TRBJ2-5	TGTGCCAGCAGTTACTCCCCAGCAGGGGGAGGAGAGACCCAGTACTTC	CASSYSPAGGGETQYF
.	.	TRBV18	TRBJ2-5	TGTGCCAGCTCACCACAGAATCAAGAGACCCAGTACTTC	CASSPQNQETQYF
.	.	TRBV5-4	TRBJ1-3	TGTGCCAGCAGGGGTTGGGGGGAAGGAAACACCATATATTTT	CASRGWGEGNTIYF
.	TRBD2	TRBV6-1	TRBJ2-2	TGTGCCAGCAAAATAGCGGGGAACACCGGGGAGCTGTTTTTT	CASKIAGNTGELFF
few	.	TRBV5-1	TRBJ2-3	TGCGCCAGCAGCGCGGGACGGGGGACTCACGATACGCAGTATTTT	CASSAGRGTHDTQYF
.	.	TRBV6-5	TRBJ2-5	TGTGCCAGCAGACACCCTTCGATGGGGACCCAGTACTTC	CASRHPSMGTQYF
.	.	TRBV5-4	TRBJ2-1	TGTGCCAGCAGCTTGGGAGTAGAAACGGGCAATGAGCAGTTCTTC	CASSLGVETGNEQFF
once	TRBD1	TRBV5-1	TRBJ1-2	TGCGCCAGCAACCGGGGAAACAGGGGGCGCGCGAAGAACTATGGCTACACCTTC	CASNRGNRGRAKNYGYTF
once	TRBD2	TRBV28	TRBJ2-4	TGTGCCAGCAGTTTGGTCGTTGGCGGGAGATTGGACATTCAGTACTTC	CASSLVVGGRLDIQYF
once	TRBD1	TRBV5-4	TRBJ2-5	TGTGCCAGCAGCTTGTTAGGGCGGGGACAGGGGCAAGAGACCCAGTACTTC	CASSLLGRGQGQETQYF
.	TRBD1	TRBV18	TRBJ2-2	TGTGCCAGCTCACCACAACCCCCGGGACAGATCTCCGGGGAGCTGTTTTTT	CASSPQPPGQISGELFF
.	TRBD2	TRBV5-1	TRBJ2-7	TGCGCCAGCAGCTTGGGGACTAGCGGCTTGGGGGAGCAGTACTTC	CASSLGTSGLGEQYF
.	.	TRBV30	TRBJ1-1	TGTGCCTGGAATGGACAGCCGAACACTGAAGCTTTCTTT	CAWNGQPNTEAFF
.	TRBD1	TRBV9	TRBJ1-4	TGTGCCAGCAGCTTATCCGGGACAGTTAATGAAAAACTGTTTTTT	CASSLSGTVNEKLFF
.	.	TRBV2	TRBJ2-5	TGTGCCAGCAGCTCAACTCCCCAAGAGACCCAGTACTTC	CASSSTPQETQYF
many	.	TRBV19	TRBJ1-1	TGTGCCAGTAGCAAGCTGGCGGGGGCAGGGGCTTTCTTT	CASSKLAGAGAFF
.	TRBD1	TRBV5-1	TRBJ1-3	TGCGCCAGCAGCTTGGGAACCGGGACAGGGGCTTCCTCTGGAAACACCATATATTTT	CASSLGTGTGASSGNTIYF
.	TRBD1	TRBV6-1	TRBJ2-7	TGTGCCAGCAGTGATAGTGGACAGGGCAGCTCCTACGAGCAGTACTTC	CASSDSGQGSSYEQYF
.	.	TRBV6-1	TRBJ1-5	TGTGCCAGCAGTGCCGGGAACAGCAATCAGCCCCAGCATTTT	CASSAGNSNQPQHF